These 4 T cell receptor beta chains share one sample of origin, sequenced in a study of metastatic and nonmetastatic thyroid tumors. TCRdb reprocessed the PCR reads using MiXCR. Among 4,500 to 5,500 clones listed, 22% were seen once. Thyroid surgery was preceded by no treatment in any patient. Sequenced input: tumor tissue. The receptors derive from a male donor with papillary thyroid cancer or a benign thyroid nodule (not recorded which). Some clones in this sample may be carry-over from other donors' samples.

The J gene is TRBJ2-7, the V gene TRBV12-3 or TRBV12-4; 8 bases agree with TRBD2. Losses at the gene ends were 5 bases for V and 2 bases for J; bases not matched to a gene: 14. The CDR3 length is 17 residues. For the CDR3, the DNA is TGTGCCAGCAGTCCGCCCCACCTACTAGCGGAGACCTACGAGCAGTACTTC. Protein product: CASSPPHLLAETYEQYF.

This sequence joins TRBV7-3 and TRBJ2-1; 10 nucleotides match TRBD2. This CDR3 spans 14 amino acids. Germline loops: CDR1 SGHTA, CDR2 FQGTGA. Germline trimming cut 3 bases from V and 4 bases from J; bases unmatched to any gene: 0. The CDR3 nucleotides read TGTGCCAGCAGCTTGACTAGCGGGTACAATGAGCAGTTCTTC. It yields the protein CASSLTSGYNEQFF.

Many counts were recorded for this clone. V usage is TRBV5-1 and J usage is TRBJ2-1; 9 bases line up with TRBD1. From germline, CDR1 is SGHRS and CDR2 YFSETQ. The J segment lost 5 bases and the V segment lost 5 bases, leaving 8 bases of the junction unmatched. The CDR3 loop spans 15 amino acids. The CDR3: CASSQGGTGNNEQFF. CDR3 coding DNA: TGCGCCAGCAGTCAAGGCGGGACAGGGAACAATGAGCAGTTCTTC.

In its sample, this clone was seen many times. The chain is built from TRBV20-1 and TRBJ1-1; 7 bases fit TRBD1. The length of the CDR3 is 12 residues. CDR1 DFQATT and CDR2 SNEGSKA come from the germline V gene (reference sequence). V shed 3 bases, J shed 8 bases, and the junction held 6 bases outside the gene matches. CDR3 nucleotides: TGCAGTGCTAGGAGGACAGGAGAAGAAGCTTTCTTT. Encoded protein: CSARRTGEEAFF.